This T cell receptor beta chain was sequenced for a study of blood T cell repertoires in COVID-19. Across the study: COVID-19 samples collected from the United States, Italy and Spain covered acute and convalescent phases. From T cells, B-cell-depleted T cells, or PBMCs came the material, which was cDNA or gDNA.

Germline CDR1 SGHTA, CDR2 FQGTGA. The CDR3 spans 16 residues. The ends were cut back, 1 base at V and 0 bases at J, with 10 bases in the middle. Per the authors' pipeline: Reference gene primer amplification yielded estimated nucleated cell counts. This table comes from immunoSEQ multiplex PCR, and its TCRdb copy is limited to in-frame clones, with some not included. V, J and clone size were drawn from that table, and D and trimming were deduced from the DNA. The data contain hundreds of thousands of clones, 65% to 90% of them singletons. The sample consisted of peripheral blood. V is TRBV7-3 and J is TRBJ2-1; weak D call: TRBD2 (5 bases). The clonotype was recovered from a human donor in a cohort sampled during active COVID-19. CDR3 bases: TGTGCCAGCAGCTTAAAGCGGCGTAGCTCCTACAATGAGCAGTTCTTC. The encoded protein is CASSLKRRSSYNEQFF.